What follows describes a single TCR beta chain. The antigen is not known. After 5'RACE with constant-segment primers, TCR alpha and TCR beta cDNA libraries carrying sample barcodes and UMIs were obtained. One entry per CDR3 protein results from TCRdb running MiXCR on the 5' RACE reads. The table has under 650,000 distinct CDR3 sequences, about 20% seen once. This sample is drawn from a study of T-cell memory formation after mild COVID-19. This CDR3 has 14 residues. The V gene's germline CDR1 is ENHRY and CDR2 SYGVKD. Trimming pared 4 bases from V and 0 bases from J, leaving 10 bases between. Study-wide findings and caveats: The appearance of some responding clones in pre-infection memory suggested that cross-reactive memory joined. Of the contracting clones, CD4+ ones lay mainly in CM and EM, and CD8+ ones in EMRA. Later expanders leaned toward CD4+, whereas clones contracting from day 15 to 85 were balanced CD4/CD8.

The sequence was collected from an adult woman who had mild COVID-19 (a few samples of this study predate the infection). Cell type and time point are not known. What was sequenced was PBMCs or a T cell subset sorted from them (not recorded which). The chain employs TRBV10-3 and TRBJ2-7; D may be TRBD2 (6 bases). The CDR3 protein is CAISGGDGSYEQYF. As DNA, the CDR3 is TGTGCCATCAGTGGGGGGGACGGCTCCTACGAGCAGTACTTC.